The 32 T cell receptor beta chains in this list originate from one sample, sequenced in a study of shared clonotypes between healthy human individuals. CD45RO-negative, CCR7-positively selected cells formed the naive CD8 fraction, excluding terminally differentiated effector memory CD45RA+ cells. Measured with immunoSEQ multiplex PCR; TCRdb has only the in-frame clones, and not every one. The sample includes about 2.1 million clones, around 93% of them seen just once. Source material: naive CD8+ T cells from PBMCs. The receptors come from a young man in good health. Some clones in this sample may be carry-over from other donors' samples.

This rearrangement joins TRBV5-1 to TRBJ2-3, with TRBD2 identical over 8 bases. The J segment lost 4 bases and the V segment lost 0 bases, leaving 4 bases of the junction unmatched. This CDR3 is 15 amino acids long. Per germline, CDR1 SGHRS and CDR2 YFSETQ. CDR3 region: CASSLEGLGPDTQYF. CDR3 DNA: TGCGCCAGCAGCTTGGAGGGACTAGGCCCAGATACGCAGTATTTT.

Concerning this clone itself: The identical CDR3 is also encoded by other nucleotide sequences in the sample. This chain uses TRBV9 with TRBJ2-3, with D uncertain. Trimming pared 0 bases from V and 4 bases from J, leaving 3 bases between. The CDR3 consists of 12 residues. The germline V gene encodes CDR1 SGDLS and CDR2 YYNGEE. CDR3 nucleotide sequence: TGTGCCAGCAGCGTAGTTCCAGATACGCAGTATTTT. It codes for CASSVVPDTQYF.

This clone was detected a few times. V and J are TRBV4-1 and TRBJ2-7; 11 bases align to TRBD2. CDR1 is MGHRA and CDR2 is YSYEKL in the germline V gene. V was pared by 3 bases and J by 3 bases, with 4 bases of the junction left unmatched. CDR3 size: 15 residues. CDR3 sequence (DNA): TGCGCCAGCAGCCACCGGGGGACTAGCGGCTACGAGCAGTACTTC. It translates to CASSHRGTSGYEQYF.

The CDR3 coding sequence is TGTGCCAGCAGTTACTCGATACTAGCGGCGTTCAATGAGCAGTTCTTC. Translated, it gives CASSYSILAAFNEQFF. This chain connects TRBV6-6 to TRBJ2-1, with 8 bases matching TRBD2. The CDR3 covers 16 residues. The germline V gene has CDR1 MNHNY and CDR2 SVGAGI (reference sequence). The J segment lost 6 bases and the V segment lost 0 bases, leaving 7 bases of the junction unmatched.

The J gene is TRBJ1-1, the V gene TRBV27; possible D gene TRBD1, 5 bases. Between the trimmed V and J ends, which lost 6 bases and 1 base, there was a span of 15 bases. Germline assignment: CDR1 MNHEY and CDR2 SMNVEV (reference sequence). This CDR3 has 15 residues. CDR3 amino acids: CASSPTVTGNTEAFF. DNA of the CDR3: TGTGCCAGCAGCCCTACCGTCACAGGGAACACTGAAGCTTTCTTT.

The genes are TRBV27 and TRBJ1-1; D gene unclear. Germline CDR1 is MNHEY and CDR2 is SMNVEV (reference sequence). V was shortened by 4 bases and J by 0 bases, with 9 bases between the two germline ends. This CDR3 spans 14 amino acids. The CDR3 sequence: CASSSFGLNTEAFF. CDR3 nucleotide sequence: TGTGCCAGCAGTTCCTTCGGGTTGAACACTGAAGCTTTCTTT.

DNA of the CDR3: TGCGCCAGCAGCTGGCGTAGCGGGGCCACCGGGGAGCTGTTTTTT. This sequence encodes CASSWRSGATGELFF. The rearrangement joins TRBV4-1 to TRBJ2-2; 8 nucleotides agree with TRBD2. This CDR3 contains 15 residues. The junction had 6 bases not matched to a gene; V was cut back by 5 bases and J by 4 bases. The germline V gene encodes CDR1 MGHRA and CDR2 YSYEKL.

The chain is built from TRBV28 and TRBJ2-5; 8 bases align to TRBD2. Trimming removed 1 base from V and 6 bases from J; junction bases left unmatched: 16. CDR1 is MDHEN, CDR2 SYDVKM, per germline. This CDR3 region has 18 residues. The CDR3 DNA follows: TGTGCCAGCAGTTTATATTTCGGCAGGGGCCGGGAGGGAAAGACCCAGTACTTC. Translated, it gives CASSLYFGRGREGKTQYF.

The genes are TRBV19 and TRBJ1-5; TRBD1 matches 8 bases. The CDR3 length is 16 residues. After removal of 5 bases from V and 2 bases from J, the junction contained 8 bases not matched to a gene. Germline CDR1 is LNHDA and CDR2 is SQIVND (reference sequence). CDR3 DNA: TGTGCCAGTAGTCGGCAGGGGGCTTCGGGCAATCAGCCCCAGCATTTT. This translates into CASSRQGASGNQPQHF.

The chain joins TRBV5-1 to TRBJ2-1, with 10 bases fitting TRBD1. The CDR3 is made up of 16 amino acids. CDR1 is SGHRS, CDR2 YFSETQ, per germline. V shed 4 bases and J 5 bases; nucleotides not matched to a gene: 9. The CDR3 protein is CASSPWGGTGDNEQFF. The CDR3 region has the DNA TGCGCCAGCAGCCCATGGGGCGGGACAGGGGACAATGAGCAGTTCTTC.

With respect to this clone: Different DNA sequences within this sample yield the same CDR3. The chain couples TRBV4-1 to TRBJ1-1; a possible D gene is TRBD1 (5 bases). The length of the CDR3 is 15 residues. The germline V gene has CDR1 MGHRA and CDR2 YSYEKL. V was trimmed by 4 bases and J by 2 bases, leaving 14 bases between them. CDR3: CASSPRDGPNTEAFF. The CDR3 nucleotides read TGCGCCAGCAGCCCTCGGGACGGACCAAACACTGAAGCTTTCTTT.

The chain uses TRBV5-3 and TRBJ1-3; 7 bases are a match to TRBD1. TRBV5-3 falls under the ORF class, with uncertain function. With V trimmed by 3 bases and J by 3 bases, 9 bases remained unmatched. The CDR3 runs 16 residues. Here the CDR3 DNA reads TGTGCCAGAAGCTCTCTCGGGGACAGTCATGGAAACACCATATATTTT. Translation: CARSSLGDSHGNTIYF.

The chain couples TRBV6-6 to TRBJ1-3; D gene ambiguous. The CDR3 contains 16 residues. Trimming stripped 4 bases from V and 3 bases from J, with 16 bases between. Germline values: CDR1 MNHNY, CDR2 SVGAGI (reference sequence). CDR3 coding DNA: TGTGCCAGCAGTTCCCCGGACGAGCGACTTGGAAACACCATATATTTT. Encoded protein: CASSSPDERLGNTIYF.

The J gene is TRBJ1-3, the V gene TRBV7-9, with D unresolved. V lost 2 bases, J lost 0 bases, and 8 bases lay in between. This CDR3 has 15 residues. Germline loops: CDR1 SEHNR, CDR2 FQNEAQ (reference sequence). CDR3 DNA: TGTGCCAGCAGCTTAACAGTCCCCTCTGGAAACACCATATATTTT. Translating it yields CASSLTVPSGNTIYF. Using reference TRBV7-9 and TRBJ1-3 for the parts outside the CDR3, the full variable domain is DTGVSQNPRHKITKRGQNVTFRCDPISEHNRLYWYRQTLGQGPEFLTYFQNEAQLEKSRLLSDRFSAERPKGSFSTLEIQRTEQGDSAMYLCASSLTVPSGNTIYFGEGSWLTVV.

The gene calls are TRBV7-8 and TRBJ1-2; tentatively, D is TRBD1 (5 bases). The CDR3 sequence is 14 residues long. Between the trimmed V and J ends, which lost 5 bases and 5 bases, there was a span of 15 bases. Germline CDR1 SGHVS, CDR2 FQNEAQ. The DNA for the CDR3 is TGTGCCAGCAGCCCCGGGGCAGTCTCGTATGGCTACACCTTC. Protein product: CASSPGAVSYGYTF. Complete variable domain (other parts from reference TRBV7-8 and TRBJ1-2): GAGVSQSPRYKVAKRGQDVALRCDPISGHVSLFWYQQALGQGPEFLTYFQNEAQLDKSGLPSDRFFAERPEGSVSTLKIQRTQQEDSAVYLCASSPGAVSYGYTFGSGTRLTVV.

The J gene is TRBJ2-7, the V gene TRBV4-2; 10 bases match TRBD2. Trimming took 3 bases from V and 4 from J; bases not matched to a gene: 6. Per germline, CDR1 LGHNA and CDR2 YNFKEQ. CDR3 length: 15 residues. CDR3 protein: CASSHFSGRGYEQYF. The DNA for the CDR3 is TGTGCCAGCAGCCATTTCAGCGGGAGGGGGTACGAGCAGTACTTC.

The chain is built from TRBV5-4 and TRBJ1-2; the D gene is possibly TRBD1 (5 bases). Trimming removed 1 base from V and 4 bases from J, with 11 bases in between. Germline CDR1 and CDR2: SGHNT and YYREEE (reference sequence). CDR3 length: 14 amino acids. For the CDR3, the DNA is TGTGCCAGCAGCTTGTATGGGGCCCCCTATGGCTACACCTTC. Translated, it gives CASSLYGAPYGYTF.

CDR3 nucleotides: TGTGCCATCAGTGAGCCGCAGGCTAGCGGGGGGCAAGAGACCCAGTACTTC. Translating it yields CAISEPQASGGQETQYF. The V gene is TRBV10-3, the J gene TRBJ2-5; 11 bases align to TRBD2. The CDR3 totals 17 residues. CDR1 and CDR2 (germline): ENHRY, SYGVKD. V was clipped by 2 bases and J by 2 bases; unmatched bases: 7.

The V and J genes are TRBV6-1 and TRBJ1-1; no definite D call. The CDR3 has 12 amino acids. The V end lost 2 bases, the J end lost 10 bases, and 11 bases lay between the germline ends. The germline gives CDR1 MNHNS, CDR2 SASEGT. CDR3 amino acids: CASSEFHLTAFF. The CDR3 DNA is TGTGCCAGCAGTGAATTTCATTTGACAGCTTTCTTT.

V is TRBV19 and J is TRBJ1-1; 8 bases map to TRBD1. This CDR3 is 15 amino acids long. Trimming removed 5 bases from V and 4 bases from J; junction bases left unmatched: 9. Germline CDR1 and CDR2: LNHDA and SQIVND (reference sequence). CDR3 residues: CASSGTGDQGTEAFF. The CDR3 region has the DNA TGTGCCAGTAGTGGGACAGGCGATCAGGGCACTGAAGCTTTCTTT.

The chain uses TRBV19 and TRBJ2-1; D is undetermined. CDR3 length: 12 residues. Trimming cost V 3 bases and J 9 bases, with 9 bases left between them. Germline V gives CDR1 LNHDA, CDR2 SQIVND (reference sequence). The CDR3 loop is CASSILEREQFF. The CDR3 nucleotides are TGTGCCAGTAGTATCTTAGAACGTGAGCAGTTCTTC.

The J gene is TRBJ1-2, the V gene TRBV30; TRBD1 is a possible D gene (6 bases). V shed 8 bases and J shed 8 bases, with 21 bases lying between them. The CDR3 loop spans 13 amino acids. Germline lookup yields CDR1 GTSNPN and CDR2 SVGIG (reference sequence). This CDR3 is CATSPGQKEGYTF. CDR3 in DNA: TGTGCCACCTCCCCCGGACAGAAGGAGGGCTACACCTTC.

The chain has TRBV28 and TRBJ2-1; D ambiguous. V lost 2 bases and J 7 bases, leaving 9 bases between the germline ends. This CDR3 is 13 amino acids long. Germline CDR1 is MDHEN and CDR2 is SYDVKM. CDR3 loop: CASSLVPSNEQFF. The CDR3 DNA reads TGTGCCAGCAGTTTAGTCCCCAGTAATGAGCAGTTCTTC. Based on the CDR3 plus reference TRBV28 and TRBJ2-1, the full variable domain is DVKVTQSSRYLVKRTGEKVFLECVQDMDHENMFWYRQDPGLGLRLIYFSYDVKMKEKGDIPEGYSVSREKKERFSLILESASTNQTSMYLCASSLVPSNEQFFGPGTRLTVL.

The chain joins TRBV7-9 to TRBJ2-7; possibly TRBD1 or TRBD2 for D (5 bases each). Germline lookup yields CDR1 SEHNR and CDR2 FQNEAQ (reference sequence). Between the trimmed V and J ends, which lost 5 bases and 3 bases, there was a span of 14 bases. The CDR3 has 14 residues. CDR3 protein: CASSIPGPRYEQYF. DNA of the CDR3: TGTGCCAGCAGCATACCGGGACCGCGCTACGAGCAGTACTTC.

For this clone: This sample also contains other DNA sequences that code for the same CDR3. The CDR3 nucleotides are TGTGCCAGCAGCTTCGGGTCTTCCTACGAGCAGTACTTC. Its translation is CASSFGSSYEQYF. This chain links TRBV11-2 with TRBJ2-7; D remains unclear. V was trimmed by 3 bases and J by 1 base, leaving 7 bases between them. The CDR3 totals 13 residues. Germline CDR1 and CDR2: SGHAT and FQNNGV.

The count of this clone is one. The V call is TRBV11-2, the J call TRBJ2-1; no clear D gene. This CDR3 is 15 amino acids long. Between the trimmed V and J ends, which lost 3 bases and 0 bases, there was a span of 9 bases. Germline V CDR1 and CDR2: SGHAT, FQNNGV. DNA for the CDR3: TGTGCCAGCAGCTTGCCATTCAGCTCCTACAATGAGCAGTTCTTC. Protein sequence: CASSLPFSSYNEQFF. The full variable domain, in which reference TRBV11-2 and TRBJ2-1 provide the parts outside the CDR3, is EAGVAQSPRYKIIEKRQSVAFWCNPISGHATLYWYQQILGQGPKLLIQFQNNGVVDDSQLPKDRFSAERLKGVDSTLKIQPAKLEDSAVYLCASSLPFSSYNEQFFGPGTRLTVL.

The V call is TRBV13, the J call TRBJ1-4; D not certain. Germline assignment: CDR1 PRHDT and CDR2 FYEKMQ (reference sequence). The length of the CDR3 is 14 residues. V gave up 0 bases and J gave up 1 base, with 3 bases separating them. The DNA of the CDR3 is TGTGCCAGCAGCTTAGGTGGAACTAATGAAAAACTGTTTTTT. It codes for CASSLGGTNEKLFF. Supplemented by reference TRBV13 and TRBJ1-4, the full variable domain reads AAGVIQSPRHLIKEKRETATLKCYPIPRHDTVYWYQQGPGQDPQFLISFYEKMQSDKGSIPDRFSAQQFSDYHSELNMSSLELGDSALYFCASSLGGTNEKLFFGSGTQLSVL.

The chain joins TRBV5-6 to TRBJ1-1; D is undetermined. V was pared by 0 bases and J by 4 bases, with 16 bases between. CDR1 SGHDT and CDR2 YYEEEE come from the germline V gene. The length of the CDR3 is 16 residues. CDR3 DNA sequence: TGTGCCAGCAGCTTGGACGGCGAAGGTGGGATCACTGAAGCTTTCTTT. Translated, it gives CASSLDGEGGITEAFF.

This chain connects TRBV4-3 to TRBJ2-2; the match to TRBD1 covers 8 bases. CDR3 length equals 16 residues. CDR1 is LGHNA and CDR2 is YSLEER in the germline V gene. V gave up 3 bases and J gave up 8 bases; unmatched junction bases: 11. The CDR3 region has the DNA TGCGCCAGCAGCCATGTTCTAACAGGGGGATCGGGGGAGCTGTTTTTT. Translated: CASSHVLTGGSGELFF.

V gene TRBV4-1 combines with J gene TRBJ1-1; D is ambiguous. The CDR3 runs to 18 residues. With 1 base removed from V and 1 base from J, the gap between germline ends came to 19 bases. Germline lookup yields CDR1 MGHRA and CDR2 YSYEKL. CDR3 amino acids: CASSQGIYRVGSNTEAFF. DNA for the CDR3: TGCGCCAGCAGCCAAGGGATTTATCGGGTAGGTTCGAACACTGAAGCTTTCTTT.

J is TRBJ2-1 and V is TRBV27; the D gene is possibly TRBD2 (5 bases). There are 18 residues in the CDR3. The V end was cut by 5 bases, the J end by 0 bases, with 20 bases between. Germline V gene data show CDR1 as MNHEY and CDR2 as SMNVEV (reference sequence). As DNA, the CDR3 is TGTGCCAGCAGTCTATTAAGCCCCAGCGGAAGCTCCTACAATGAGCAGTTCTTC. It yields the protein CASSLLSPSGSSYNEQFF.

Details on this clone: Other DNA sequences of this sample code for an identical CDR3. V gene TRBV19 combines with J gene TRBJ2-2; D unresolved. The CDR3 length is 13 residues. Deletions cut 5 bases from V and 2 bases from J, with 6 bases between. Germline-derived CDR1 and CDR2 are LNHDA and SQIVND (reference sequence). The CDR3 coding sequence is TGTGCCAGTAGTCCCCTCAACACCGGGGAGCTGTTTTTT. Amino acids: CASSPLNTGELFF.